The rows below give T cell receptor beta chains drawn from one sample of a study of cytomegalovirus exposure and HLA in healthy donors. Libraries were prepared by immunoSEQ multiplex PCR; TCRdb keeps only in-frame clonotypes and omits some of them. The table shows under 120,000 clones, with 65% to 80% occurring only once. The material sequenced was PBMCs. Every receptor here comes from a female donor in good health and CMV-seropositive. The CDR3 runs from the conserved cysteine through the conserved F or W. Each record gives: CDR3 protein, J gene, V gene.

CDR3aa: CASSPTGNYYGYTF
j_gene: TRBJ1-2
v_gene: TRBV19

CDR3aa: CASLDRVLDQPQHF
j_gene: TRBJ1-5
v_gene: TRBV28

CDR3aa: CATSRGTGLSGYTF
j_gene: TRBJ1-2
v_gene: TRBV15

CDR3aa: CASSIRLLAGVIWNEQFF
j_gene: TRBJ2-1
v_gene: TRBV28

CDR3aa: CASSLGTTLGSPLHF
j_gene: TRBJ1-6
v_gene: TRBV7-2

CDR3aa: CASSNAGTDTQYF
j_gene: TRBJ2-3
v_gene: TRBV27

CDR3aa: CASSYNRDGYTF
j_gene: TRBJ1-2
v_gene: TRBV6-5

CDR3aa: CASSPDRTGARGYTF
j_gene: TRBJ1-2
v_gene: TRBV14

CDR3aa: CASSEVGRGELFF
j_gene: TRBJ2-2
v_gene: TRBV6-1

CDR3aa: CASSSLGQGSSYEQYF
j_gene: TRBJ2-7
v_gene: TRBV7-2

CDR3aa: CARQRLAGNTGELFF
j_gene: TRBJ2-2
v_gene: TRBV2

CDR3aa: CASSPGLPAETQYF
j_gene: TRBJ2-5
v_gene: TRBV6-1

CDR3aa: CASSLTADYEQYF
j_gene: TRBJ2-7
v_gene: TRBV5-1

CDR3aa: CASSASGLTTYEQYF
j_gene: TRBJ2-7
v_gene: TRBV2

CDR3aa: CASSIFYRGPGQPQHF
j_gene: TRBJ1-5
v_gene: TRBV19

CDR3aa: CASSRWVAGVLGETQYF
j_gene: TRBJ2-5
v_gene: TRBV7-9

CDR3aa: CASSRTSGGTGELFF
j_gene: TRBJ2-2
v_gene: TRBV2

CDR3aa: CASSPKTGRGEQYF
j_gene: TRBJ2-7
v_gene: TRBV18

CDR3aa: CASSSRGLAGEKNTGELFF
j_gene: TRBJ2-2
v_gene: TRBV7-2

CDR3aa: CASSARTGDVYGYTF
j_gene: TRBJ1-2
v_gene: TRBV9

CDR3aa: CASSQQGTEQYF
j_gene: TRBJ2-7
v_gene: TRBV13

CDR3aa: CSVNRLAGINEQFF
j_gene: TRBJ2-1
v_gene: TRBV29-1

CDR3aa: CATSRVGRNYGYTF
j_gene: TRBJ1-2
v_gene: TRBV15

CDR3aa: CASSMDRGREKLFF
j_gene: TRBJ1-4
v_gene: TRBV6-5

CDR3aa: CASSEQSAGFSYEQYF
j_gene: TRBJ2-7
v_gene: TRBV14

CDR3aa: CSAPRGTEAFF
j_gene: TRBJ1-1
v_gene: TRBV20-1

CDR3aa: CASSHTGVGRAFF
j_gene: TRBJ1-1
v_gene: TRBV14

CDR3aa: CASSKDEGAKLVNTEAFF
j_gene: TRBJ1-1
v_gene: TRBV21-1

CDR3aa: CASSELGSPGVYGYTF
j_gene: TRBJ1-2
v_gene: TRBV25-1

CDR3aa: CASSLPRVRGNQPQHF
j_gene: TRBJ1-5
v_gene: TRBV19

CDR3aa: CASSQETVSLYEQYF
j_gene: TRBJ2-7
v_gene: TRBV4-1

CDR3aa: CASSPRGTSGRRAGELFF
j_gene: TRBJ2-2
v_gene: TRBV28

CDR3aa: CASSTLAGGKTQYF
j_gene: TRBJ2-5
v_gene: TRBV28

CDR3aa: CASREGASDTDTQYF
j_gene: TRBJ2-3
v_gene: TRBV6-1

CDR3aa: CASLGDRGHANTGELFF
j_gene: TRBJ2-2
v_gene: TRBV7-2

CDR3aa: CASRNTGAGNQPQHF
j_gene: TRBJ1-5
v_gene: TRBV2

CDR3aa: CASSLGGTDTQYF
j_gene: TRBJ2-3
v_gene: TRBV5-6